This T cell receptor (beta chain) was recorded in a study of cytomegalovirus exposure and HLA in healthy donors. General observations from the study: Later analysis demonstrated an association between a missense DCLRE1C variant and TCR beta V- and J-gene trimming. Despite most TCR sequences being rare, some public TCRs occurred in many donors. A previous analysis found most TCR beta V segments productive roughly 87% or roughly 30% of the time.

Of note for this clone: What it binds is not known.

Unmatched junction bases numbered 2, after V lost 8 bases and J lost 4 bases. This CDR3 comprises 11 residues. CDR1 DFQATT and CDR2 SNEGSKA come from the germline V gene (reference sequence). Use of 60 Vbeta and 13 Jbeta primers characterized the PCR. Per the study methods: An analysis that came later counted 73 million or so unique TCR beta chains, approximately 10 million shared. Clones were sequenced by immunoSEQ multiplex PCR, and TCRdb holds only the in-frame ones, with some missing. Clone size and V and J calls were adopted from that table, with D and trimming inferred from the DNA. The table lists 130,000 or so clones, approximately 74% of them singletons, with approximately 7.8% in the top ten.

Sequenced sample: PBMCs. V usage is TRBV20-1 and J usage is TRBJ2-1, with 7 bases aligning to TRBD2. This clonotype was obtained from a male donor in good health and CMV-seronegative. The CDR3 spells CSTGGYNEQFF. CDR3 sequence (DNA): TGCAGTACGGGGGGATACAATGAGCAGTTCTTC.